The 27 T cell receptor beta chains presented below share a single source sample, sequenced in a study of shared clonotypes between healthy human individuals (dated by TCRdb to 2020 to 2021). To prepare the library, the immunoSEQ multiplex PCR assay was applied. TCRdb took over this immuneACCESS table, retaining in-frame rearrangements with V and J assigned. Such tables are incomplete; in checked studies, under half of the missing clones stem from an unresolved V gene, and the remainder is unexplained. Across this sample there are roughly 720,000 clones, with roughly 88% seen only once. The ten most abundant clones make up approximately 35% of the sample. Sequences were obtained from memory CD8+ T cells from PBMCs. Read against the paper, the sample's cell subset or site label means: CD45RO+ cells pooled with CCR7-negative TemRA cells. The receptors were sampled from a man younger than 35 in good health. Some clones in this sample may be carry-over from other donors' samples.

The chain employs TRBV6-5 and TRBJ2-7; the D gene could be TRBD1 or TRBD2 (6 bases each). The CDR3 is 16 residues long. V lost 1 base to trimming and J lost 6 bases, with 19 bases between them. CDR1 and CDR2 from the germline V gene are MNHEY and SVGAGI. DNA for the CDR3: TGTGCCAGCAGTTACTACCCTGGGGGGCTAGAGCGCGAGCAGTACTTC. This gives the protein CASSYYPGGLEREQYF.

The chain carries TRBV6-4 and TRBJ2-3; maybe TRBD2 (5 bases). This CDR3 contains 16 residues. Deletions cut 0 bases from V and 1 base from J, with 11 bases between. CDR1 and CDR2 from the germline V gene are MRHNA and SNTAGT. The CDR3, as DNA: TGTGCCAGCAGTGACTCCGCCAGCGGCGGCACAGATACGCAGTATTTT. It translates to CASSDSASGGTDTQYF.

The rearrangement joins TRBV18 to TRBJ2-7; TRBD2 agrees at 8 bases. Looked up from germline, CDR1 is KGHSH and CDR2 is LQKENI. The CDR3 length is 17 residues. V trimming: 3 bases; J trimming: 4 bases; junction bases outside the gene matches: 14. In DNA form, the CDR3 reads TGTGCCAGCTCACCGCCACGTAAACTAGCGGCCCCATACGAGCAGTACTTC. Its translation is CASSPPRKLAAPYEQYF.

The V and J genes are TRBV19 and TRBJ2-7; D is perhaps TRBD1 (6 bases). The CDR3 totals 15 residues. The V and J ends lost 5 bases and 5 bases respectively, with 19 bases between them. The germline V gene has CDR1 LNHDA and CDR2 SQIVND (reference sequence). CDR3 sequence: CASSPRGSLEDEQYF. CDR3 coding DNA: TGTGCCAGTAGTCCCAGGGGCTCCCTGGAGGACGAGCAGTACTTC.

CDR3 sequence (DNA): TGTGCCAGCAGCCGAACAACCCGTGCGGGAGCCCCCTACGAGCAGTACTTC. Encoded protein: CASSRTTRAGAPYEQYF. The V gene is TRBV27, the J gene TRBJ2-7; TRBD2 aligns across 7 bases. Trimming at V came to 6 bases and at J to 2 bases, leaving 16 bases not matched to a gene. The CDR3 sequence is 17 residues long. Germline values: CDR1 MNHEY, CDR2 SMNVEV (reference sequence).

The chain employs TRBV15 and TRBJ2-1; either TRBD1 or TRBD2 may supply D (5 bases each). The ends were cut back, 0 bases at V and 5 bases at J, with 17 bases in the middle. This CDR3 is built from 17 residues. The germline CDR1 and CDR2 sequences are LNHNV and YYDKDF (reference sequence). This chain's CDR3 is CATSREPQGAEDNEQFF. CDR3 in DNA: TGTGCCACCAGCAGAGAACCTCAGGGAGCGGAGGACAATGAGCAGTTCTTC. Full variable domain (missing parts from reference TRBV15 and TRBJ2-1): DAMVIQNPRYQVTQFGKPVTLSCSQTLNHNVMYWYQQKSSQAPKLLFHYYDKDFNNEADTPDNFQSRRPNTSFCFLDIRSPGLGDTAMYLCATSREPQGAEDNEQFFGPGTRLTVL.

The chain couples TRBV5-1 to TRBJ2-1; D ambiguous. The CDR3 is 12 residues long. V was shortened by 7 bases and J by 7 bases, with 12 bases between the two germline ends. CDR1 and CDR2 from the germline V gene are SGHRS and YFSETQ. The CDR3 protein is CASGVMGNEQFF. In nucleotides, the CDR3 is TGCGCCAGCGGCGTGATGGGTAATGAGCAGTTCTTC. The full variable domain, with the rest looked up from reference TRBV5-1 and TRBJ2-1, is KAGVTQTPRYLIKTRGQQVTLSCSPISGHRSVSWYQQTPGQGLQFLFEYFSETQRNKGNFPGRFSGRQFSNSRSEMNVSTLELGDSALYLCASGVMGNEQFFGPGTRLTVL.

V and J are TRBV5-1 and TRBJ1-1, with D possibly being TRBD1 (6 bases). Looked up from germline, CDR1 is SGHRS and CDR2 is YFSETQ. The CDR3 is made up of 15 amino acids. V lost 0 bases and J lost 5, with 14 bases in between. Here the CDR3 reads CASSLGVRGSTEAFF. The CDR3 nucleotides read TGCGCCAGCAGCTTGGGTGTCAGGGGTTCAACTGAAGCTTTCTTT.

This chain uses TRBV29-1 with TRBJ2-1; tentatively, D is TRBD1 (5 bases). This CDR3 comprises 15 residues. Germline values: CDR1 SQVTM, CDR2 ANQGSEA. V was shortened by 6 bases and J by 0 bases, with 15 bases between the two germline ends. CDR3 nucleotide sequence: TGCAGCGTCATGCAAAGGGGCCGCTCCTACAATGAGCAGTTCTTC. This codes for CSVMQRGRSYNEQFF.

This CDR3 is CASSPGGGGPWETQYF. CDR3 bases: TGTGCCAGCAGCCCGGGCGGGGGGGGTCCCTGGGAGACCCAGTACTTC. The chain uses TRBV5-6 and TRBJ2-5; TRBD2 agrees at 9 bases. The CDR3 length is 16 residues. Per germline, CDR1 SGHDT and CDR2 YYEEEE. The J segment lost 5 bases and the V segment lost 4 bases, leaving 12 bases of the junction unmatched.

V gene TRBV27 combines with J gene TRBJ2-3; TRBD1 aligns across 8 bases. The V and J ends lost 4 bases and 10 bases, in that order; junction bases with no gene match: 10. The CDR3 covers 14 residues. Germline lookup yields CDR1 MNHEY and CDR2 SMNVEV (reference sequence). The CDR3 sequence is CASSSGTGGISQYF. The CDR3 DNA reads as TGTGCCAGCAGTTCCGGGACAGGAGGTATTTCGCAGTATTTT.

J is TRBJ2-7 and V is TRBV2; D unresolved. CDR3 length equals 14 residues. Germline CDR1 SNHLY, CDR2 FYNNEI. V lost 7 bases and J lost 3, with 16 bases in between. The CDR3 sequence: CASTLSAKNYEQYF. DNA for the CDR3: TGTGCCAGCACCCTGTCGGCTAAAAACTACGAGCAGTACTTC.

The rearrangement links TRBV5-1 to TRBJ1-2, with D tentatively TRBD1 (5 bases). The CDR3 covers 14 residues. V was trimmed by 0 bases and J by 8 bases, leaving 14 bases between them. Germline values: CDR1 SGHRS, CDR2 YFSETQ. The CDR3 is CASSLEEQGVGYTF. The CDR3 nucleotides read TGCGCCAGCAGCTTGGAAGAGCAGGGCGTCGGCTACACCTTC.

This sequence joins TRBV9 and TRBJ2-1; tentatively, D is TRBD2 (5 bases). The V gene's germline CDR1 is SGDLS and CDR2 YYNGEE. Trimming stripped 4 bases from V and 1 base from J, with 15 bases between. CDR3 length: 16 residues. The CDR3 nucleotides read TGTGCCAGCAGCTCCCGTCCGAGGGTGTCCTACAATGAGCAGTTCTTC. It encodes CASSSRPRVSYNEQFF. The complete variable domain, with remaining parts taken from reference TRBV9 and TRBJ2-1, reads DSGVTQTPKHLITATGQRVTLRCSPRSGDLSVYWYQQSLDQGLQFLIQYYNGEERAKGNILERFSAQQFPDLHSELNLSSLELGDSALYFCASSSRPRVSYNEQFFGPGTRLTVL.

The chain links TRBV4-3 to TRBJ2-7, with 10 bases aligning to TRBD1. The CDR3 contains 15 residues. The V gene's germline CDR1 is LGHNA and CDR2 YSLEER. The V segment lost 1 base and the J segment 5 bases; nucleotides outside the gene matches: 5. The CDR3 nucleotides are TGCGCCAGCAGCCAAGGGTCGGGACAGGGGAACGAGCAGTACTTC. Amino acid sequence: CASSQGSGQGNEQYF.

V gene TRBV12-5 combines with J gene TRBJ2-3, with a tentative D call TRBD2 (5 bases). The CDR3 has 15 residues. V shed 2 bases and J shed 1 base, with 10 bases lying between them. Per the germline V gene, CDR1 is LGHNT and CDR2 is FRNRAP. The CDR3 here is CASGLMSGGTDTQYF. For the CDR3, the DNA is TGTGCTAGTGGTTTGATGTCCGGGGGCACAGATACGCAGTATTTT.

This chain's CDR3 is CASSPGRSSGANVLTF. For the CDR3, the DNA is TGTGCCAGCAGCCCCGGACGGAGCTCTGGGGCCAACGTCCTGACTTTC. The chain couples TRBV7-8 to TRBJ2-6; the D is unclear. Deletions cut 5 bases from V and 0 bases from J, with 11 bases between. The CDR3 has 16 amino acids. Germline-derived CDR1 and CDR2 are SGHVS and FQNEAQ.

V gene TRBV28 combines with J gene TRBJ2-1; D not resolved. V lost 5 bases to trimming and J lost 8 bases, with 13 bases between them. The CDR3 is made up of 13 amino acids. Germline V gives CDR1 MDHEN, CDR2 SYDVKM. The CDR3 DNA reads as TGTGCCAGCAGTGCCTCTCCCGTTTATGAGCAGTTCTTC. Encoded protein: CASSASPVYEQFF.

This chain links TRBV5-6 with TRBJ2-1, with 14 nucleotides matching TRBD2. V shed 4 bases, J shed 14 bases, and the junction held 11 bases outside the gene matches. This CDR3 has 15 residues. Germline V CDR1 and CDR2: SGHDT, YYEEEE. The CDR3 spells CASSPQLTSGRAEFF. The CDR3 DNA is TGTGCCAGCAGCCCCCAACTGACTAGCGGGAGGGCCGAGTTCTTC.

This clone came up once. CDR3 sequence: CASSFPGLDQPQHF. CDR3 DNA sequence: TGTGCCAGCAGCTTCCCAGGGTTAGATCAGCCCCAGCATTTT. The gene calls are TRBV7-6 and TRBJ1-5; possibly TRBD1 for D (5 bases). The CDR3 length is 14 residues. Looked up from germline, CDR1 is SGHVS and CDR2 is FNYEAQ. Between the trimmed V and J ends, which lost 3 bases and 5 bases, there was a span of 11 bases.

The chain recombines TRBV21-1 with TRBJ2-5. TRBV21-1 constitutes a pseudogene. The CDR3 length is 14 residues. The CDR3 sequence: CASSFRPGRETQYF. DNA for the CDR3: TGTGCCAGCAGCTTCAGGCCAGGGAGAGAGACCCAGTACTTC.

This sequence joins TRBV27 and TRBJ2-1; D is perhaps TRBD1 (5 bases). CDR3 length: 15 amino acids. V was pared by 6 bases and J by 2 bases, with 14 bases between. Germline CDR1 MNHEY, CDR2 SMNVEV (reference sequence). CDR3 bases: TGTGCCAGCAGCAAGGCAGGGCCCCCCTACAATGAGCAGTTCTTC. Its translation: CASSKAGPPYNEQFF.

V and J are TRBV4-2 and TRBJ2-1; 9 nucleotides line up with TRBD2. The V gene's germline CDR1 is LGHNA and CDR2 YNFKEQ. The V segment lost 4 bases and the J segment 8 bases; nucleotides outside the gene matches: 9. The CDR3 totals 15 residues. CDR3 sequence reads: CASSPRIAGEDEQFF. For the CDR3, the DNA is TGTGCCAGCAGCCCCCGGATAGCGGGAGAAGATGAGCAGTTCTTC.

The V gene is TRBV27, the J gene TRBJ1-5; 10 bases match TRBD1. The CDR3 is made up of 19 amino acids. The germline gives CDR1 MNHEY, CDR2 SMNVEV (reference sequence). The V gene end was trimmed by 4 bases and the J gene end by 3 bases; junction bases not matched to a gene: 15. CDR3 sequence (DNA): TGTGCCAGCAGTTCCTTCGCGACAGGGGGCGAACTATTCAATCAGCCCCAGCATTTT. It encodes CASSSFATGGELFNQPQHF.

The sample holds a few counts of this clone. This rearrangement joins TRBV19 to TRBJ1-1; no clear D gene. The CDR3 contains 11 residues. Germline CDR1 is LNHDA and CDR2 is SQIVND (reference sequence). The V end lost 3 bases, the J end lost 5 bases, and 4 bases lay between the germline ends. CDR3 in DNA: TGTGCCAGTAGTATTAAGACTGAAGCTTTCTTT. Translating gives CASSIKTEAFF.

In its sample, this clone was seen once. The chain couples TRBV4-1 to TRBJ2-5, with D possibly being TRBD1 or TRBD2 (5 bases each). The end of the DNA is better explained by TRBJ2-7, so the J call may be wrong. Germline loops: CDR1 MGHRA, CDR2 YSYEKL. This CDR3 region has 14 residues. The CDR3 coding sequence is TGCGCCAGCAGCCAGTCCGGGACGGTCTACGAGCAGTACTTC. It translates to CASSQSGTVYEQYF.

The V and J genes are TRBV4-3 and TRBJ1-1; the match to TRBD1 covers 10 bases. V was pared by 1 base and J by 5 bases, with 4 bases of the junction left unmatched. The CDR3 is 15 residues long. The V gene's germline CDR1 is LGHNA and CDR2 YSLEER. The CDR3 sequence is CASSQGDRGGTEAFF. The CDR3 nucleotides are TGCGCCAGCAGCCAAGGGGACAGGGGAGGGACTGAAGCTTTCTTT.